This TCR beta chain was captured in a study of spatial heterogeneity in lung cancer. Study in general: Fewer alpha-chain than beta-chain sequences were consistently detected. Raw reads showed each unique TCR and UMI combination turning up more than ten times on average. Overall study results and limits: Blood showed ubiquitous tumor TCRs more often at resection than at routine follow-up.

Time point denoted: sample taken at primary tumor resection. The library protocol tagged each TCR cDNA with a unique molecular identifier. TCRdb analysed the 5' RACE reads with MiXCR anew, one entry per CDR3 protein. Here the sample spans some 83,000 distinct CDR3 sequences, approximately 8% being singletons. The ends were cut back, 0 bases at V and 3 bases at J, with 9 bases in the middle. From germline, CDR1 is SGHNT and CDR2 YYREEE (reference sequence). The CDR3 sequence is 14 residues long. This clonotype has a count of ten or more. Antigen unknown. The receptor's source is a male donor with early-stage non-small cell lung cancer. The rearrangement uses TRBV5-4 and TRBJ1-2; no clear D gene. Sequencing used PBMCs, obtained at surgery. The CDR3 coding sequence is TGTGCCAGCAGCTTGGAACGGGGTTACTATGGCTACACCTTC. It yields the protein CASSLERGYYGYTF.